Listed below are T cell receptor beta chains from one sample, sequenced in a study of blood T cell repertoires in COVID-19. TCRdb's table, derived via immunoSEQ multiplex PCR, lists solely in-frame clones and lacks some. Of 100,000 to 150,000 clones in the sample, over 75% were seen once. Material: peripheral blood. Receptors were obtained from a woman of 80 years or more with acute or convalescent COVID-19. Both conserved end residues are part of each CDR3. D genes are given only for firm matches. Not every row has a clone size; where given, it reads once, few, many or a size class.

TRBJ2-1	.	TRBV3-1/TRBV3-2	.	CASSQTTGGYNEQFF	TGTGCCAGCAGCCAAACCACAGGAGGGTACAATGAGCAGTTCTTC
TRBJ1-1	.	TRBV7-3	.	CASSFFHGEAFF	TGTGCCAGCAGCTTTTTTCACGGGGAGGCTTTCTTT
TRBJ2-5	TRBD2	TRBV7-2	.	CASSLARLAGASRGETQYF	TGTGCCAGCAGCTTAGCACGGCTAGCGGGGGCGTCGAGAGGAGAGACCCAGTACTTC
TRBJ2-3	TRBD2	TRBV9	few	CASSVEGGLAGAQRYF	TGTGCCAGCAGCGTAGAGGGGGGACTAGCGGGGGCCCAACGGTATTTT
TRBJ2-3	.	TRBV11-2	.	CASSLSGSTDTQYF	TGTGCCAGCAGCTTGAGCGGTAGCACAGATACGCAGTATTTT
TRBJ2-2	.	TRBV9	.	CASSTSTRHVRELFF	TGTGCCAGCAGCACTTCTACCCGTCATGTCCGGGAGCTGTTTTTT
TRBJ1-4	TRBD1	TRBV18	.	CASSQAGGEDEKLFF	TGTGCCAGCTCACAAGCAGGGGGCGAGGATGAAAAACTGTTTTTT
TRBJ1-2	TRBD1	TRBV11-1	.	CASSPQGAREDYTF	TGTGCCAGCAGCCCACAGGGGGCGCGAGAAGACTACACCTTC
TRBJ1-2	.	TRBV18	.	CASSLGAGIKKGYTF	TGTGCCAGCTCACTCGGGGCGGGGATAAAGAAAGGCTACACCTTC
TRBJ2-2	TRBD1	TRBV11-3	.	CASRRQGNTGELFF	TGTGCCAGCAGGCGACAGGGTAACACCGGGGAGCTGTTTTTT
TRBJ2-7	.	TRBV9	.	CASSVGTDNEQYF	TGTGCCAGCAGCGTAGGGACAGACAACGAGCAGTACTTC
TRBJ1-1	TRBD1	TRBV4-2	.	CASSLGQGETEAFF	TGTGCCAGCAGCCTGGGACAGGGAGAAACTGAAGCTTTCTTT
TRBJ1-2	.	TRBV3-1/TRBV3-2	.	CASSRTGQSSYTF	TGTGCCAGCAGCCGGACCGGACAGTCTAGTTACACCTTC
TRBJ1-2	.	TRBV19	.	CASTGAGRGNYGYTF	TGTGCCAGTACCGGTGCGGGTCGGGGGAACTATGGCTACACCTTC
TRBJ1-2	TRBD1	TRBV20-1	few	CSASRDRNYGYTF	TGCAGTGCTAGTCGGGACAGGAACTATGGCTACACCTTC
TRBJ2-5	.	TRBV18	.	CASSLRGAQETQYF	TGTGCCAGCTCACTTCGGGGGGCCCAAGAGACCCAGTACTTC
TRBJ1-2	.	TRBV3-1/TRBV3-2	few	CASSQDPGDYGYTF	TGTGCCAGCAGCCAAGATCCGGGGGACTATGGCTACACCTTC
TRBJ1-2	TRBD1	TRBV11-2	.	CASTYKGSLQGKYGYTF	TGTGCCAGCACCTATAAGGGTAGCCTACAGGGGAAGTATGGCTACACCTTC
TRBJ2-1	TRBD2	TRBV15	.	CATSRGTSGGEDEQFF	TGTGCCACCAGCAGAGGAACTAGCGGGGGGGAAGATGAGCAGTTCTTC
TRBJ1-4	TRBD1	TRBV4-3	.	CASSQEGGQRTNEKLFF	TGCGCCAGCAGCCAAGAGGGGGGACAGAGAACTAATGAAAAACTGTTTTTT
TRBJ1-4	.	TRBV5-1	.	CASRQTGTAEKLFF	TGCGCCAGCAGACAAACAGGGACGGCTGAAAAACTGTTTTTT
TRBJ2-4	TRBD2	TRBV27	.	CASSRAGGLFNKNIQYF	TGTGCCAGCAGTCGGGCGGGGGGGCTCTTCAACAAAAACATTCAGTACTTC
TRBJ1-4	.	TRBV3-1/TRBV3-2	.	CASSQGRPNSYSEKLFF	TGTGCCAGCAGCCAAGGTCGGCCGAACAGCTATAGTGAAAAACTGTTTTTT
TRBJ1-2	TRBD1	TRBV28	few	CASSLAGRGQGYTF	TGTGCCAGCAGCTTAGCCGGCAGGGGGCAAGGCTACACCTTC
TRBJ2-7	.	TRBV3-1/TRBV3-2	.	CASSQDRQDSYEQYF	TGTGCCAGCAGCCAAGATCGACAGGACTCCTACGAGCAGTACTTC
TRBJ1-1	.	TRBV6-2/TRBV6-3	.	CASSGAWAFF	TGTGCCAGCAGTGGAGCTTGGGCTTTCTTT
TRBJ2-5	TRBD2	TRBV6-2/TRBV6-3	.	CASSMSSGQETQYF	TGTGCCAGCAGTATGTCTAGCGGGCAAGAGACCCAGTACTTC
TRBJ1-1	TRBD1	TRBV27	once	CASSRGQGSFTEAFF	TGTGCCAGCAGCCGTGGACAGGGGTCATTCACTGAAGCTTTCTTT
TRBJ1-6	TRBD1	TRBV14	.	CASSPKTGTGASPLHF	TGTGCCAGCAGCCCTAAGACAGGGACAGGGGCTTCACCCCTCCACTTT
TRBJ1-2	TRBD1	TRBV6-5	.	CASKPWDSLWGYTF	TGTGCCAGCAAACCCTGGGACAGCCTCTGGGGCTACACCTTC
TRBJ2-7	.	TRBV11-1	.	CASRISRAGNYEQYF	TGTGCCAGCAGGATCTCAAGGGCCGGGAACTACGAGCAGTACTTC
TRBJ2-1	TRBD1	TRBV7-9	.	CASSTRTGPLKFF	TGTGCCAGCAGCACACGGACAGGGCCGCTGAAGTTCTTC
TRBJ2-7	.	TRBV5-1	.	CASSSSPGTYEQYF	TGCGCCAGCAGCTCTTCGCCAGGGACCTACGAGCAGTACTTC
TRBJ1-1	.	TRBV6-5	.	CASTQGGGTEAFF	TGTGCCAGCACACAGGGCGGGGGCACTGAAGCTTTCTTT
TRBJ2-6	TRBD1	TRBV9	.	CASSPKGASGANVLTF	TGTGCCAGCAGCCCTAAGGGGGCCTCTGGGGCCAACGTCCTGACTTTC
TRBJ2-7	.	TRBV12-3/TRBV12-4	few	CASSLGLKEVQYF	TGTGCCAGCAGCCTCGGACTAAAAGAGGTGCAGTACTTC
TRBJ1-6	TRBD1	TRBV9	.	CASSAGQGGNSPLHF	TGTGCCAGCAGCGCCGGACAGGGCGGTAATTCACCCCTCCACTTT
TRBJ2-3	TRBD1	TRBV12-5	.	CASGLVTGGGGDTQYF	TGTGCTAGTGGTTTGGTGACAGGGGGCGGGGGAGATACGCAGTATTTT
TRBJ1-2	.	TRBV28	.	CASSQGYGYTF	TGTGCCAGCAGTCAGGGGTATGGCTACACCTTC
TRBJ2-3	.	TRBV11-2	.	CASTGVSTDTQYF	TGTGCCAGCACAGGGGTAAGCACAGATACGCAGTATTTT
TRBJ2-5	.	TRBV6-5	.	CASSFQTQTQYF	TGTGCCAGCAGTTTCCAAACTCAGACCCAGTACTTC
TRBJ1-4	.	TRBV5-1	.	CASSLQGTTNEKLFF	TGCGCCAGCAGCTTGCAGGGAACAACTAATGAAAAACTGTTTTTT
TRBJ1-2	.	TRBV3-1/TRBV3-2	.	CASSSNYGYTF	TGTGCCAGCAGCTCAAACTATGGCTACACCTTC